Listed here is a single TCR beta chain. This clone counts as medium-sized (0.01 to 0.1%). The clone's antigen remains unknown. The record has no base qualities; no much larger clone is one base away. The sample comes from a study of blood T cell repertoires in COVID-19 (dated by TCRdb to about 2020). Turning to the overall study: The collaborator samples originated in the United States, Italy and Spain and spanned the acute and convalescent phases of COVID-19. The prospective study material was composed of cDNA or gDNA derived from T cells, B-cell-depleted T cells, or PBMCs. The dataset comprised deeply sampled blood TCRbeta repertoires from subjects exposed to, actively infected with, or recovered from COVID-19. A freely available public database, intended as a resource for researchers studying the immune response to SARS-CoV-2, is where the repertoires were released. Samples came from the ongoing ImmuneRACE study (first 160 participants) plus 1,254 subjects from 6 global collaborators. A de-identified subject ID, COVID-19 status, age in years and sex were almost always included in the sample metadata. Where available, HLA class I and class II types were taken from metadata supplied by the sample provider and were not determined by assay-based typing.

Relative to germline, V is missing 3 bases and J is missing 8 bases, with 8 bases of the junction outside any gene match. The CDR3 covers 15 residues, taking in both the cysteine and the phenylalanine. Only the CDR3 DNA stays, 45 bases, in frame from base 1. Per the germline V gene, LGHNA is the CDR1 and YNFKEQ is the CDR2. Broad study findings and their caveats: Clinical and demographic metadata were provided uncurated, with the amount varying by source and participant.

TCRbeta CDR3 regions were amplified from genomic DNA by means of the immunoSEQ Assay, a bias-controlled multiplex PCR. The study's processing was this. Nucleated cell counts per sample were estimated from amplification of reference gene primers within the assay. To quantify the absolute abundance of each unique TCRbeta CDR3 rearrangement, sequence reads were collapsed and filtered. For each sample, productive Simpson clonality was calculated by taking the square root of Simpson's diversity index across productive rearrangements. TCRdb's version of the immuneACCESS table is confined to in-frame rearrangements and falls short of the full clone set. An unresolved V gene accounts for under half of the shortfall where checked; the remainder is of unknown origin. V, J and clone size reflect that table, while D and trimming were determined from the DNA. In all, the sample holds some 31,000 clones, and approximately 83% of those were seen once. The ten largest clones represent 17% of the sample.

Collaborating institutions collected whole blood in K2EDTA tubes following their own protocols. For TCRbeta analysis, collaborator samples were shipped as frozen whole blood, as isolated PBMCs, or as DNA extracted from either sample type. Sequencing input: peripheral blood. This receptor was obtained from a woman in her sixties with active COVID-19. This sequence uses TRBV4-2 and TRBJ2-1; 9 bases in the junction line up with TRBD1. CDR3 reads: CASSQPGQGRYEQFF. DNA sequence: TGTGCCAGCAGCCAGCCGGGACAGGGACGCTATGAGCAGTTCTTC.